This TCR beta chain was retrieved from a study of OX40 agonist ivuxolimab in advanced cancers. Study-wide background: Of mixed ages from roughly 23 to 85 and averaging 60 years, the group was roughly 83% male.

General study points: At 0.1 to 3.0 mg/kg, CD4+ and CD8+ blood T cells expanded clonally by week 6. In the expanded peripheral T cells, antigen specificity was never determined.

Data came from immunoSEQ multiplex PCR; TCRdb stores just in-frame clones and leaves some out. The sample includes approximately 70,000 clones, about nine tenths of them seen just once. The germline V and J ends were trimmed by 5 bases and 6 bases, with 17 bases remaining between them. Germline V gene data show CDR1 as SGHVS and CDR2 as FNYEAQ. The CDR3 sequence is 15 residues long. Regarding this clone: The antigen is unknown.

The chain uses TRBV7-6 and TRBJ2-1; possibly TRBD2 for D (6 bases). The material sequenced was CD4+ or CD8+ T cells sorted from blood, taken in a trial of the OX40 agonist ivuxolimab. This sequence was found in an adult with an advanced solid tumor such as melanoma, head and neck, liver or kidney cancer. The CDR3 spells CASSAIAEGSNEQFF. CDR3 bases: TGTGCCAGCAGCGCTATAGCGGAGGGGTCCAATGAGCAGTTCTTC.